This T cell receptor (beta chain) derives from a study of radiotherapy plus CTLA-4 blockade in lung cancer. Overall study: Around 20% of enrolled patients responded objectively, and more than 25% had disease control. Findings and limits, study-wide: Blood saw expansion of tumor-derived TCR clones after radiotherapy plus ipilimumab. The authors reported that early blood T cell clone dynamics, with interferon-beta, best predicted response.

This clone was counted between two and nine times. Its antigen is unidentified. Each patient with chemo-refractory metastatic non-small-cell lung cancer was treated with focal radiation plus CTLA-4 blockade using ipilimumab. Germline V gives CDR1 SGHRS, CDR2 YFSETQ. J gave up 3 bases and V 4 bases, and 6 bases lay outside the gene matches. The CDR3 extends over 15 amino acids. Libraries were prepared by immunoSEQ multiplex PCR; TCRdb keeps only in-frame clonotypes and omits some of them. The table records 55,000 to 85,000 clones, roughly 76% of them present only once. The sequence was obtained from a human donor with non-small cell lung cancer whose response to radiotherapy plus ipilimumab could not be evaluated. Some clones in this sample may be carry-over from other donors' samples. Sequencing used peripheral blood, obtained from a patient treated with radiotherapy plus ipilimumab. The rearrangement uses TRBV5-1 and TRBJ1-4, with TRBD1 matching over 7 bases. The DNA of the CDR3 is TGCGCCAGCAGCGGAACAGGGGCGCCTAATGAAAAACTGTTTTTT. This codes for CASSGTGAPNEKLFF. The full variable domain, with the rest looked up from reference TRBV5-1 and TRBJ1-4, is KAGVTQTPRYLIKTRGQQVTLSCSPISGHRSVSWYQQTPGQGLQFLFEYFSETQRNKGNFPGRFSGRQFSNSRSEMNVSTLELGDSALYLCASSGTGAPNEKLFFGSGTQLSVL.